The sequence of this T cell receptor (beta chain) was determined in a study of T cell responses to AZD1222 COVID-19 vaccine (dated by TCRdb to the early 2020s). As for the study more broadly: AZD1222 recipients with second doses at about 4 weeks or about 12 weeks were pooled, because spike-specific TCR depth and breadth did not differ between schedules. A total of approximately 250 trial participants underwent TCR sequencing, of whom roughly 210 had received two doses of AZD1222 and 26 had received two doses of the MenACWY control vaccine. Trial participants were enrolled by age into subgroups of 18-55, 56-69 and 70-plus years, and about 150, 27 and 61 TCR-sequenced participants, respectively, were included in these subgroups.

The CDR3 regions of human TCRbeta chains were subjected to immunosequencing. In the source study's methods: TCRs in the repertoires were matched against a reference library of SARS-CoV-2-specific TCRs that had been generated with the MIRA antigen-specificity platform. Breadth was defined as the fraction of unique TCRs that were SARS-CoV-2-associated, and depth was defined as the fraction of total T cells that were SARS-CoV-2-associated. Using the MIRA data, each spike-specific TCR was assigned both to the spike region to which the TCR was reactive and to a CD4 or CD8 class. Log10-transformed breadth and depth values were compared by one-way ANOVA with Sidak's multiple comparisons tests. The table comes from immuneACCESS by way of TCRdb, which keeps in-frame sequences with V and J called. Part of the clones is missing from these tables; in studies checked, under half for an unresolved V gene and the rest for unknown reasons. V, J and clone size were drawn from that table, and D and trimming were deduced from the DNA. The sample data list approximately 160,000 clones, and approximately 90% of these were observed just once. Around 4.4% of the sample is held by the ten biggest clonotypes.

Broad study findings and their caveats: Because no samples from the day 14 peak response were available, repertoires could be characterized only after the peak T cell response. After two AZD1222 doses, spike-specific TCR breadth and depth were significantly higher than at day 0 and than in MenACWY recipients. Participants were mostly white British, with more females than males. The authors suggested clonal diversity may have been underestimated. Vaccine-associated CD4 TCRs spanned the whole spike protein, with dominant responses in regions 160-218 and 743-854. Only six AZD1222 recipients were SARS-CoV-2 seropositive at baseline, limiting conclusions about previously exposed vaccinees. The 56-69-year group was small, and its depth increase did not reach significance, likely because of low power. Reportedly, almost half of the unique spike-specific TCRs recognized epitopes lying outside the regions that are mutated in the B.1.351 and B.1.1.7 variants.

V is cut back by 8 bases and J by 4 bases, with 11 bases in the junction unmatched. The germline V gene (reference sequence) yields MNHEY for CDR1 and SMNVEV for CDR2. Spanning cysteine to phenylalanine, the CDR3 consists of 15 amino acids. Of the read, only the CDR3 DNA is kept; its 45 bases are in frame from base 1. Sample time point, as interpreted from the label and publication: baseline before first vaccination. The vaccinee samples were drawn from two UK trials, COV001 and COV002, one of which was a single-blind randomized controlled phase 2/3 trial testing AZD1222 (ChAdOx1 nCoV-19) in healthy adults. For TCRbeta chain sequencing, PBMC samples from trial participants were taken at day 0 and at day 28 after the second dose. Concerning this clone: This receptor's antigen is unknown. The sample holds no much larger clone one base away, and base qualities are not on file.

The specimen was peripheral blood, collected on day 0 of AZD1222 vaccination. The source of this sequence is an adult in good health. This sequence uses TRBV27 and TRBJ1-1; TRBD1 fits 9 bases in the junction. The nucleotide sequence reads TGTGCCAGCCGTGGACCCGGGACAGGGCTCACTGAAGCTTTCTTT. Its translation reads: CASRGPGTGLTEAFF.